This T cell receptor (beta chain) was recovered during a study of T-cell memory formation after mild COVID-19. Study at large: For the most part, TCR clusters were specific to one donor.

V lost 6 bases and J lost 8, with 17 bases in between. The CDR3 runs to 15 residues. CDR1 is SGHTA and CDR2 is FQGNSA in the germline V gene. Details on this clonotype: Its antigen is as yet unknown.

Findings of the study overall: Among CD4+ contracting clones, most were CM and EM, and CD8+ ones EMRA. Certain responding clones were present in pre-infection memory, suggesting participation of cross-reactive memory.

TCRdb itself ran the 5' RACE reads through MiXCR, one entry per CDR3 protein. The table shows around 300,000 distinct CDR3 sequences, with around 15% occurring only once. Material: PBMCs or a T cell subset sorted from them (not recorded which). The chain links TRBV7-2 to TRBJ1-6; D not certain. The sequence was collected from a man younger than 35 who had mild COVID-19 (a few samples of this study predate the infection). Cell type and time point are not known. CDR3 loop: CASRRLGVKDSPLHF. The CDR3 DNA reads TGTGCCAGCAGGCGACTCGGGGTAAAAGATTCACCCCTCCACTTT.